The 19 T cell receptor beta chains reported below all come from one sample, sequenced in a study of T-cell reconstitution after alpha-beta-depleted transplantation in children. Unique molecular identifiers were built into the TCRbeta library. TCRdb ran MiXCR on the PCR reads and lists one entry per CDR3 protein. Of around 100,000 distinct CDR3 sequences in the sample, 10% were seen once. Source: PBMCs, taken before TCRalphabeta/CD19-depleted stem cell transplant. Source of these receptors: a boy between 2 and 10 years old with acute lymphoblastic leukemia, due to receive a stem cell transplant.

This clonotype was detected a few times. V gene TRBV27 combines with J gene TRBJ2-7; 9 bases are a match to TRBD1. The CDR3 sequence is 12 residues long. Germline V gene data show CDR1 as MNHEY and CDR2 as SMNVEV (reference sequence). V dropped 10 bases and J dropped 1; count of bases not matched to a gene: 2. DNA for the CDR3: TGTGCCACAGGACAGGGGTCCTACGAGCAGTACTTC. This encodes CATGQGSYEQYF.

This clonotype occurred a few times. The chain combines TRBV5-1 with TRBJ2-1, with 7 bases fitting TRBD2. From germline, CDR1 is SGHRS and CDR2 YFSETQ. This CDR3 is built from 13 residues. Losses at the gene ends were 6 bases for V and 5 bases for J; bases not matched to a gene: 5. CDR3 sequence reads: CASNGLVNNEQFF. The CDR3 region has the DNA TGCGCCAGCAACGGACTAGTCAACAATGAGCAGTTCTTC. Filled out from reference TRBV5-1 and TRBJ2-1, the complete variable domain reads KAGVTQTPRYLIKTRGQQVTLSCSPISGHRSVSWYQQTPGQGLQFLFEYFSETQRNKGNFPGRFSGRQFSNSRSEMNVSTLELGDSALYLCASNGLVNNEQFFGPGTRLTVL.

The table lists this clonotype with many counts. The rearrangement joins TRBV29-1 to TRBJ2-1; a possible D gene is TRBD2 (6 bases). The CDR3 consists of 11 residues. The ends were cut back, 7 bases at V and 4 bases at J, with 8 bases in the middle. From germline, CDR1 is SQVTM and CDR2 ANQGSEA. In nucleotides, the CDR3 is TGCAGCGGGCTAGCGTACAATGAGCAGTTCTTC. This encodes CSGLAYNEQFF.

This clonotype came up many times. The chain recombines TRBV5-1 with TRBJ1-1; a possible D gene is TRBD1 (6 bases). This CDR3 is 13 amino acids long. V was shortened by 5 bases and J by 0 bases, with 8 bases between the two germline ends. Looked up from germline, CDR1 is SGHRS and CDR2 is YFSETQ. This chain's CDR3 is CASSTGLNTEAFF. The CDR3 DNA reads TGCGCCAGCAGTACAGGGTTGAACACTGAAGCTTTCTTT.

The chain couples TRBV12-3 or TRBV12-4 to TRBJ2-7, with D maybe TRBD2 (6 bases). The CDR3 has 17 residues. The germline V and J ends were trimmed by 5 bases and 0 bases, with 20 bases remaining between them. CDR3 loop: CASSPGTRLQSSYEQYF. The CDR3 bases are TGTGCCAGCAGTCCCGGGACTCGTTTACAGAGCTCCTACGAGCAGTACTTC.

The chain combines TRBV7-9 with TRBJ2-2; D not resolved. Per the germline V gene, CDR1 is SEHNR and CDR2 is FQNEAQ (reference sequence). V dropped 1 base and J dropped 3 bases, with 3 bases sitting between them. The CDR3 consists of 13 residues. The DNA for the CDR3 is TGTGCCAGCAGCTTAGTAGACACCGGGGAGCTGTTTTTT. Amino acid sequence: CASSLVDTGELFF.

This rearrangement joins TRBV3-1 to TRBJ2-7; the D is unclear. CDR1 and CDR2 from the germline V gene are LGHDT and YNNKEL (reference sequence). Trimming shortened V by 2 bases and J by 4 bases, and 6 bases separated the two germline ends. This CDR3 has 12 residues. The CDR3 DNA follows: TGTGCCAGCAGCCAAACTGAATACGAGCAGTACTTC. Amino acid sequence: CASSQTEYEQYF.

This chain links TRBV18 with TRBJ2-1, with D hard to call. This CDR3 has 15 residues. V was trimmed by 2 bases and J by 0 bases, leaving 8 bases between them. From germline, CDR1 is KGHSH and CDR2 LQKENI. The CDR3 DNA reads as TGTGCCAGCTCACCAAGCAGGAGCTCCTACAATGAGCAGTTCTTC. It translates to CASSPSRSSYNEQFF.

The CDR3 DNA follows: TGTGCCAGCAGTTTTTCTAGCGGCCGCACAGATACGCAGTATTTT. As protein: CASSFSSGRTDTQYF. The chain is built from TRBV12-3 or TRBV12-4 and TRBJ2-3, with 7 bases aligning to TRBD2. The CDR3 totals 15 residues. V lost 3 bases and J lost 1; bases outside the gene matches: 4.

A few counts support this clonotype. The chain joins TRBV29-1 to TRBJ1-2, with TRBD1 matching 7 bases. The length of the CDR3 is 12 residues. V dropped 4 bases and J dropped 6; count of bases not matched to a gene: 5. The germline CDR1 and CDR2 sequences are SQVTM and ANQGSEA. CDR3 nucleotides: TGCAGCGTTGCGGAGGGGGCTAATGGCTACACCTTC. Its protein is CSVAEGANGYTF.

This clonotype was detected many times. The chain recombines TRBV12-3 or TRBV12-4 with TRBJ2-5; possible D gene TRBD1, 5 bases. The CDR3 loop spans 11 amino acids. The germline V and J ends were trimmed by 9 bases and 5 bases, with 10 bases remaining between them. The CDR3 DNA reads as TGTGCCAGTGGACATTACGAGACCCAGTACTTC. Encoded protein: CASGHYETQYF.

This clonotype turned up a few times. CDR3 in DNA: TGCGCCAGCAGCTTGGAACCGGGGCCCGACTACGAGCAGTACTTC. It translates to CASSLEPGPDYEQYF. The chain carries TRBV5-1 and TRBJ2-7; D may match TRBD1 or TRBD2 (5 bases each). The CDR3 extends over 15 amino acids. CDR1 SGHRS and CDR2 YFSETQ come from the germline V gene. The V end lost 0 bases, the J end lost 3 bases, and 13 bases lay between the germline ends.

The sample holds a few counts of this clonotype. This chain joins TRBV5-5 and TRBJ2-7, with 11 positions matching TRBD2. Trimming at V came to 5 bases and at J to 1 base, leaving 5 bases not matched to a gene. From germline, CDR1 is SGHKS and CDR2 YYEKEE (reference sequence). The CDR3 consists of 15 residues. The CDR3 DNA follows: TGTGCCAGCAGACATACTAGCGGGAGTTCCTACGAGCAGTACTTC. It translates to CASRHTSGSSYEQYF.

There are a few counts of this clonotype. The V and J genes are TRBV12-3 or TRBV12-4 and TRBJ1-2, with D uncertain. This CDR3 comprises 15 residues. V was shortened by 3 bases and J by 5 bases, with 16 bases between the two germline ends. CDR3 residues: CASSFRKWKGYGYTF. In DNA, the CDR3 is TGTGCCAGCAGTTTTAGAAAGTGGAAAGGATATGGCTACACCTTC.

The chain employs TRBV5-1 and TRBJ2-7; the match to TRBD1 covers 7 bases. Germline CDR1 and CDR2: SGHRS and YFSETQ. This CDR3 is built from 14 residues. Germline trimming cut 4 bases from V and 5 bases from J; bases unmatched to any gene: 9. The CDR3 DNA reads TGCGCCAGCAGCCTTGGACAGGTCTGGGACGAGCAGTACTTC. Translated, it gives CASSLGQVWDEQYF.

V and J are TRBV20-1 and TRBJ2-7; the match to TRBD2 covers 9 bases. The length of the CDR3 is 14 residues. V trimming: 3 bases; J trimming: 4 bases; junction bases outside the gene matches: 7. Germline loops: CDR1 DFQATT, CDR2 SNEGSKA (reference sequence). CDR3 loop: CSASVGGRGYEQYF. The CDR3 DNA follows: TGCAGTGCTAGCGTCGGCGGGAGGGGATACGAGCAGTACTTC.

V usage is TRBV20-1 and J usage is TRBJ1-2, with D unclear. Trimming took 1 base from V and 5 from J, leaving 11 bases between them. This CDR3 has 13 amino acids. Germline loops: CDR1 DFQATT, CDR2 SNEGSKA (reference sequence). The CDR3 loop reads CSARVVGSYGYTF. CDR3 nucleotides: TGCAGTGCTAGAGTGGTGGGGTCTTATGGCTACACCTTC.

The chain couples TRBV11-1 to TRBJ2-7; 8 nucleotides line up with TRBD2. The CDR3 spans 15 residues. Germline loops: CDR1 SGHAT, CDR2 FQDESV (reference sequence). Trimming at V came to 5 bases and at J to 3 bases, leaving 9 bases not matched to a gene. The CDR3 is CASSPRTSSIYEQYF. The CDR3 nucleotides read TGTGCCAGCAGCCCACGGACTAGCAGCATCTACGAGCAGTACTTC.

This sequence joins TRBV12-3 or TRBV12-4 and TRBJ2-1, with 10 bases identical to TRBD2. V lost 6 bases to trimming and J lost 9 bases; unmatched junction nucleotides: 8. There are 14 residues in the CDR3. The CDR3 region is CASRLAGKLGEQFF. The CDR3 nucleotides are TGTGCCAGCAGACTAGCGGGGAAGCTAGGTGAGCAGTTCTTC.